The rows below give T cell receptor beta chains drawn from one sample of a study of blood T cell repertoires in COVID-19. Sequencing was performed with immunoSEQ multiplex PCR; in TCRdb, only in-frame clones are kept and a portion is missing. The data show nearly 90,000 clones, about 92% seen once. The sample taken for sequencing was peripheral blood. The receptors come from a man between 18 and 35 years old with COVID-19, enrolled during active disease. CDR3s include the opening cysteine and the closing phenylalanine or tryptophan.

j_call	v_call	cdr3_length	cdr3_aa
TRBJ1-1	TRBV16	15	CASSQSRGGNTEAFF
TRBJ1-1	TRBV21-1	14	CARGAGLCGTEAFF
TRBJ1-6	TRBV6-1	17	CASSEIAPSSYNSPLHF
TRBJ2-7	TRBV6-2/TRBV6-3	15	CASSYGREESYEQYF
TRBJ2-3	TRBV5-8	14	CASSWTSGTDTQYF
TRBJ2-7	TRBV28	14	CASSLGGRAREQYF
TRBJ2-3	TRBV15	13	CATSRDLTDTQYF
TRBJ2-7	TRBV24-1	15	CATSDGMRESYEQYF
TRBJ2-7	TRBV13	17	CASSLGPSGRASYEQYF
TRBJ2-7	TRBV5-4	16	CASSFTRGIIPYEQYF
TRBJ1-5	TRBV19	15	CASSMQQGGSQPQHF
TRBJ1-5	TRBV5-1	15	CASSLSGGSNQPQHF
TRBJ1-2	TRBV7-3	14	CASSAMPDSGGYTF
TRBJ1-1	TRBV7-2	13	CASSLAPGTEAFF
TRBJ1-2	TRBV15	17	CATSRGYGTTHNYGYTF
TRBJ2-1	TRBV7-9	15	CASSLFQGPYNEQFF
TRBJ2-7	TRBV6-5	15	CASSTLGTSGSEQYF
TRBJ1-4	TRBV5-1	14	CASSPTGGFEKLLF
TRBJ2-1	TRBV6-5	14	CASSPRDSYNEQFF
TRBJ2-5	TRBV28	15	CASSSTGTGQETQYF
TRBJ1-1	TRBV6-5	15	CASIPSRLRNTEAFF
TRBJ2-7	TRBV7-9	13	CASSWVASWEQYF
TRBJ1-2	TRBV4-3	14	CASSQDAGTMGYTF